A single sample gave rise to the 5 T cell receptor beta chains below, sequenced in a study of cytomegalovirus exposure and HLA in healthy donors. It was with 60 Vbeta and 13 Jbeta primers that the PCR ran. Method: immunoSEQ multiplex PCR; TCRdb's copy keeps in-frame clones and lacks some. The data include roughly 51,000 clones; the top ten clones carry about 6%. The source material was PBMCs. The receptors originated from a male donor in good health and CMV-seropositive.

Its frequency marks this clone as medium-sized. This sample also contains other DNA sequences that code for the same CDR3. V gene TRBV13 combines with J gene TRBJ1-1; D might be TRBD1 (6 bases). CDR3 length equals 13 residues. Deletions cut 2 bases from V and 7 bases from J, with 11 bases between. In germline, CDR1 is PRHDT, CDR2 FYEKMQ (reference sequence). The CDR3 spells CASSLQGLGEAFF. The CDR3 coding sequence is TGTGCCAGCAGCTTACAGGGGCTCGGTGAAGCTTTCTTT.

The genes are TRBV9 and TRBJ1-2, with a tentative D call TRBD1 (5 bases). V was trimmed by 4 bases and J by 3 bases, leaving 19 bases between them. The CDR3 is 16 residues long. Germline V lookup: CDR1 SGDLS, CDR2 YYNGEE. CDR3 DNA: TGTGCCAGCAGCCCTGGGGGGGATACGATCTACTATGGCTACACCTTC. This translates into CASSPGGDTIYYGYTF.

The chain links TRBV7-2 to TRBJ1-4; possibly TRBD1 for D (6 bases). Trimming took off 2 bases at V and 4 bases at J, with 11 bases between the two ends. CDR3 length: 15 amino acids. Germline V CDR1 and CDR2: SGHTA, FQGNSA. The CDR3 spells CASSLLGQNNEKLFF. The CDR3 DNA sequence: TGTGCCAGCAGCTTACTTGGACAGAATAATGAAAAACTGTTTTTT.

The chain joins TRBV27 to TRBJ1-3, with TRBD1 identical over 7 bases. CDR1 is MNHEY, CDR2 SMNVEV, per germline (reference sequence). The CDR3 consists of 17 residues. V shed 5 bases, J shed 4 bases, and the junction held 14 bases outside the gene matches. In nucleotides, the CDR3 is TGTGCCAGCAGTCCTATTAAGGGACAGTGGTCGGGAAACACCATATATTTT. Protein sequence: CASSPIKGQWSGNTIYF.

The chain couples TRBV6-6 to TRBJ2-5, with TRBD1 matching over 7 bases. There are 15 residues in the CDR3. J gave up 5 bases and V 0 bases, and 6 bases lay outside the gene matches. The germline gives CDR1 MNHNY, CDR2 SVGAGI (reference sequence). The CDR3 DNA follows: TGTGCCAGCAGTTACTCGCGAGGGGGCGGGGAGACCCAGTACTTC. Amino acid sequence: CASSYSRGGGETQYF.